The clone carrying this T cell receptor beta chain was seen many times. This specimen belongs to a study of molecular identifiers for immune sequencing clone quantification. Per germline, CDR1 MNHEY and CDR2 SVGEGT. Losses at the gene ends were 0 bases for V and 0 bases for J; bases not matched to a gene: 5. This CDR3 is 18 amino acids long. Bulk TCR libraries were made with methods that had been previously described and with listed TCR primers. From the PCR reads, TCRdb called clonotypes with MiXCR, one entry per CDR3 protein. The table records some 11,000 distinct CDR3 sequences, approximately 15% of them present only once.

This TCR came from a human donor in good health. Some libraries in this study had Jurkat cell RNA spiked in. The sequencing input was naive CD8+ T cells from blood, with Jurkat cell RNA spiked in. The subset is: FACS-sorted CD8+CD4-CCR7+CD45RA+ naive T cells. V and J are TRBV6-2 or TRBV6-3 and TRBJ1-5; 10 bases fit TRBD1. The CDR3 DNA is TGTGCCAGCAGTTACTCGACAGGGGGCATAATTAGCAATCAGCCCCAGCATTTT. Its translation is CASSYSTGGIISNQPQHF.